This entry features one T cell receptor beta chain sequence. This specimen belongs to a study of blood T cell repertoires in COVID-19. Study as a whole: Whether acute or convalescent, the COVID-19 samples came from the United States, Italy and Spain.

TCRdb's copy holds only in-frame clones and misses some; the assay was immunoSEQ multiplex PCR. This sample yields 200,000 to 250,000 clones, of which 70% to 90% are seen a single time; roughly a sixth belongs to the top ten. The germline CDR1 and CDR2 sequences are LGHNA and YSLEER. The CDR3 contains 15 residues. Trimming removed 4 bases from V and 6 bases from J; junction bases left unmatched: 8. Enrollment of patients from Seattle took place during active infection, with longitudinal follow-up. The receptor's source is a man between 50 and 59 years old with COVID-19, enrolled during active disease. The chain links TRBV4-3 to TRBJ2-7; 11 positions match TRBD2. Sequenced: peripheral blood. The CDR3 nucleotides are TGCGCCAGCAGCCTTCTACTAGCGGGGGCCTCCGAGCAGTACTTC. It codes for CASSLLLAGASEQYF.